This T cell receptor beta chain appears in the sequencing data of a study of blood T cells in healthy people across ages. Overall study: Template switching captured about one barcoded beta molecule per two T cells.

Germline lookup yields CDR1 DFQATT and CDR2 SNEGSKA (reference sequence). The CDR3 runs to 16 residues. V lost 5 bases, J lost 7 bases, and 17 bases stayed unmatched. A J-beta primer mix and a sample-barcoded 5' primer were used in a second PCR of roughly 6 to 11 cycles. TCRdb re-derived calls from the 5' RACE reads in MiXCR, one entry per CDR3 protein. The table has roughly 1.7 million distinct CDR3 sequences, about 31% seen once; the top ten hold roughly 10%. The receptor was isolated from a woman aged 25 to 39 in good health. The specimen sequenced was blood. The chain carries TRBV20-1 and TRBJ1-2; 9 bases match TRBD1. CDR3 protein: CSAYRDRVGVVSGYTF. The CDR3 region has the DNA TGCAGTGCTTACCGGGACAGGGTAGGAGTAGTTTCTGGCTACACCTTC.